This T cell receptor beta chain was documented in a study of shared T cell receptors in the human thymus. Method: immunoSEQ multiplex PCR; TCRdb's copy keeps in-frame clones and lacks some. The table includes over 450,000 clones, about 80% detected once. CDR3 length: 18 residues. V dropped 4 bases and J dropped 1; count of bases not matched to a gene: 12. Germline CDR1 reads MNHEY; CDR2 reads SMNVEV (reference sequence). These data also formed part of another study, on human thymus T cells. In that study: Corrective heart surgery yielded the resections from which the thymus tissue came. Thymic and blood repertoires appeared to carry a bias in their V and J gene usage. There were highly overlapping thymic repertoires among unrelated individuals, as related research reported.

The chain joins TRBV27 to TRBJ2-1; TRBD2 matches 8 bases. This clonotype originated in a boy less than two years old with a congenital heart defect. The sequencing input was thymocytes. In nucleotides, the CDR3 is TGTGCCAGCAGTTGGGATTGGGCGGGAGGAAGGTCCTACAATGAGCAGTTCTTC. Protein sequence: CASSWDWAGGRSYNEQFF.